The entry that follows covers one T cell receptor (beta chain) sequence. No cognate antigen has been identified for it. Library method: the immunoSEQ multiplex PCR assay. For the multiplex PCR, a mixture combining 60 forward primers for TCR Vbeta segments and 13 reverse primers for TCR Jbeta segments was used. The CDR3 region of rearranged TCR beta genes was amplified from genomic DNA by a multiplex PCR assay. The amplified TCR beta libraries were sequenced on the Illumina HiSeq System as 87-base-pair reads. Per the original workflow: In a later analysis, tens of millions of unique TCR beta chains were counted across the roughly 670 repertoires, and approximately 9.9 million of these chains were shared by at least two donors. To remove PCR and sequencing errors, raw reads were error-corrected and collapsed into unique sequences using a nearest-neighbor algorithm that merged closely related sequences. Alignment of CDR3 sequences to IMGT reference sequences was used to assign V, D and J gene segments. Each retained sequence needed at least a six-nucleotide match to both a V gene segment and a J gene segment. A rearrangement was called productive if the CDR3 had no stop codons and remained in frame with V and J, and every other rearrangement was called non-productive. Following IMGT convention, CDR3 was defined as the stretch from the second conserved V-encoded cysteine to the conserved J-encoded phenylalanine. Sequences without an unambiguous match to a single V gene segment were excluded from the earlier analysis of approximately 600 of the donors. An earlier analysis of almost 600 of the donors classified V segments as functional when productive rearrangements were above 56.7% and as segregating when the standard deviation between donors was above 5%. To diagnose cytomegalovirus status from the catalog of TCR beta chain sequences, a statistical classification framework was built. V and J gene assignment, in a later analysis, came from comparing TCR nucleotide sequences with IMGT/GENE-DB human TR gene sequences. A later analysis assigned CDR3 sequences and most-parsimonious VDJ recombination scenarios with the TCRdist pipeline. In a later analysis, each TCR beta chain was defined by its CDR3 amino acid sequence together with its V-gene family, and reads lacking a unique V-gene family were excluded. In a later analysis, several hundred highly shared, low-generation-probability nucleotide sequences were removed to address suspected cross-contamination and a sequencing artifact. In a later analysis, a clonal expansion index for each public chain was calculated from normalized within-repertoire ranks of inferred template counts. In a later analysis, generation probabilities were computed using a VDJ recombination model fitted to out-of-frame rearrangements, and the results were checked against IGoR. In a later analysis, TCR-TCR, TCR-HLA and TCR-CMV co-occurrence was scored with hypergeometric tests, and a repertoire-size bias correction was applied to TCR pairs. In a later analysis, false discovery rates were estimated by permuting HLA or CMV assignments 20 times. In a later analysis, co-occurring TCRs were grouped using DBSCAN, and TCRdist sequence similarity was added for clustering within HLA-allele-positive subsets. Co-occurrence clustering excluded repertoires with fewer than 30,000 or more than 120,000 public chains, plus five with anomalous nucleotide sharing. Not all clones reach the TCRdb copy of this immuneACCESS table, which keeps in-frame sequences only. Checked studies attribute under half of the gap to unresolved V genes and leave the rest unexplained. V, J and clone size are taken as reported in that table, and D and trimming were inferred from the DNA itself. The sample has 140,000 to 150,000 clones on record. The ten largest clones capture approximately 0.88% of the sample.

The cohort consisted of some 670 healthy bone marrow donors. Cohort members were all nominally healthy when sampled, although unrecorded immune exposures were likely present. The donor tested CMV seronegative and was one of the 352 seronegative cohort members. Each donor provided a peripheral blood sample, and peripheral blood mononuclear cells were used for TCR beta sequencing. The Qiagen DNeasy Blood Extraction Kit was used to extract genomic DNA from the blood cell samples. From the cysteine up to the phenylalanine, the CDR3 has a length of 16 residues. Of the read, only the CDR3 DNA is kept; its 48 bases are in frame from base 1. CDR1 KGHSH and CDR2 LQKENI are derived from the germline V gene. Compared with germline, V lacks 2 bases and J lacks 4 bases; bases without a gene match: 6. This entry comes from a study of cytomegalovirus exposure and HLA in healthy donors (dated by TCRdb to 2015 to 2018). Regarding the complete study: An earlier analysis of 587 of the donors reported 276 Gb of sequence data and some 110 million unique TCR beta sequences obtained from about 170 million T cells. Typing coverage varied by locus: roughly 620-640 donors for A, B, C, DRB1 and DQB1; around 560 for DQA1; about 590 for DPA1; 400 to 480 for DPB1. To decide whether each TCR beta V gene segment behaved as functional or pseudogenic, an earlier analysis of some 600 of the donors relied on high-throughput TCR beta sequencing. The study aimed to test whether signatures of past pathogen exposure could be identified by cataloging public T cell receptors. A later genetic analysis used genome-wide SNP genotypes for 398 of the 666 donors, treating that subset as a discovery cohort. Four to six DR-DQ haplotypes were handled as single units for association and clustering, since linkage in the cohort was strong. In addition to the first cohort of 666 subjects, a separate validation cohort of 120 different subjects was used. An early release covering roughly 640 HLA-typed donors comprised around 300 gigabases of sequencing data and 65 million to 100 million unique TCR sequences. Every repertoire in the discovery cohort had been generated on one and the same sequencing platform. HLA typing included class I and class II loci at four-digit resolution. Of the roughly 400 genotyped donors, roughly 85% fell in the genetic ancestry cluster associated with self-reported Caucasian donors. On average, around 200,000 unique TCR beta nucleotide sequences were sequenced per donor among 398 genotyped donors of the cohort, with 15% to 20% of those sequences being non-productive. Donor age, sex, ethnicity and CMV serostatus were compiled together with the repertoire data. The study combined high-throughput TCR immunosequencing, statistical association of individual TCRs with disease status, and machine learning to predict cytomegalovirus infection status. A later analysis re-examined previously published TCR beta repertoires from 610 or so donors and added high-resolution HLA genotyping to investigate patterns of TCR occurrence. Rather than using new phenotypic data, the later analysis identified candidate immune exposures from TCR beta sequences and from how often those sequences occurred across donors. The T cell repertoires of 670 or so subjects were profiled by immunosequencing and related to cytomegalovirus serostatus. What the study reported, not specific to this receptor: A few of the identified cytomegalovirus-associated TCR beta chains were confirmed in vitro to be specific for cytomegalovirus antigens. Presence/absence analyses assumed roughly uniform sequencing depth across donors, an assumption that may not hold. A total of 150 or so TCR beta chains were listed by the study as associated with cytomegalovirus. A later analysis found that TCR association rates varied across HLA loci, with DRB1 alleles showing the most associated TCRs and HLA-C alleles the fewest. A further reported finding was that TCR beta sequences accurately predicted the HLA-A and HLA-B alleles for most subjects in the first cohort. In both the original and validation cohorts, the classifier was reported to diagnose cytomegalovirus status with high specificity and sensitivity. Because HLA typing was missing for some donors at each locus, association tests included only the typed subset. In this cohort, only TCR beta chains were sequenced, and detectable features were limited by the absence of alpha or paired-chain data. A later analysis found that most CMV-associated TCR beta chains appeared HLA-restricted, with HLA associations seemingly driven largely by CMV exposure. Correlated functional status among segregating V segments might reflect linkage disequilibrium, but an unknown experimental factor could not be ruled out. While some public TCRs were present in many individuals, most TCR sequences turned up only very rarely across donors. According to a later genetic analysis, donors in an Asian-associated ancestry cluster had fewer N-insertions in productive TCRs than the approximately 630-donor mean. The authors suggested that the approach could potentially be generalized to other disease states and immunological phenotypes. The earlier analysis of 587 of the donors excluded around 17 rarely observed V segments, including chromosome 9 orphons, because counts were too low. A later analysis reported that several top co-occurrence clusters appeared linked to parvovirus B19, influenza, CMV and Epstein-Barr virus. Some IMGT-functional V segments, including TRBV6-2 and TRBV6-3, could not be distinguished by the 87-base-pair reads and were therefore excluded. CMV serostatus was the only immune exposure information available for the cohort. Assigning TCR associations to individual alleles was difficult when HLA alleles, especially DR and DQ, strongly co-occurred. An association between a missense DCLRE1C variant and V-gene and J-gene trimming of TCR beta chains was found in a later genetic analysis and replicated in an independent cohort. An earlier analysis of around 540 of the donors showed that most TCR beta V segments appeared in productive rearrangements either about 87% or about 30% of the time, which broadly matched IMGT annotations. Specific HLA alleles were associated with some 15,000 TCR beta sequences at a false discovery rate of 0.05 in a later analysis. In a later analysis, HLA-associated TCR beta chains showed more clonal expansion and lower generation probabilities than non-associated chains that were equally common. A cluster of highly shared sequence variants was judged likely to be a technical artifact of the sequencing pipeline.

Sequences were obtained from PBMCs. The V and J genes are TRBV18 and TRBJ2-2; 8 nucleotides in the junction match TRBD1. The TCR originated in a male donor in good health and CMV-seronegative. The bases are TGTGCCAGCTCACCAAATCAGGGGGCTGGCACCGGGGAGCTGTTTTTT. This encodes CASSPNQGAGTGELFF.